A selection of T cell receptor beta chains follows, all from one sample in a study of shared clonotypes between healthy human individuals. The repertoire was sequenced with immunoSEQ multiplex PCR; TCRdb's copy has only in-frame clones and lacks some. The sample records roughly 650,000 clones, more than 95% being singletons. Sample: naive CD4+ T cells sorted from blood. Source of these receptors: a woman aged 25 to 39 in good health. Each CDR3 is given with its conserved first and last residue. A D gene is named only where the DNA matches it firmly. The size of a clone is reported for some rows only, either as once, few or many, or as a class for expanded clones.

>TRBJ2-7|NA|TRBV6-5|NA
CASSYGPTGLTYEQYF
TGTGCCAGCAGTTACGGGCCCACAGGGCTGACCTACGAGCAGTACTTC
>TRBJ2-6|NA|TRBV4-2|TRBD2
CASSLGILAEGKSSGANVLTF
TGTGCCAGCAGCCTAGGTATTCTAGCGGAGGGGAAAAGCTCTGGGGCCAACGTCCTGACTTTC
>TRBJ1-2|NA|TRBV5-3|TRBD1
CARSTRFVDTGQDGYGYTF
TGTGCCAGAAGCACTCGGTTTGTGGATACGGGACAGGACGGATATGGCTACACCTTC
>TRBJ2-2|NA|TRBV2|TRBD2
CASRGVAGNTGELFF
TGTGCCAGCAGAGGGGTAGCGGGGAACACCGGGGAGCTGTTTTTT
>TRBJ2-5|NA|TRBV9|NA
CASSPRGEETQYF
TGTGCCAGCAGCCCGAGAGGGGAGGAGACCCAGTACTTC
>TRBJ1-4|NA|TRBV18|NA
CASSPGANEKLFF
TGTGCCAGCTCACCAGGCGCTAATGAAAAACTGTTTTTT
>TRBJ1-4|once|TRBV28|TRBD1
CASSLGGTGGEKLFF
TGTGCCAGCAGTTTAGGCGGGACAGGGGGGGAAAAACTGTTTTTT
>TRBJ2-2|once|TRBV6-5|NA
CASSYKQGNTGELFF
TGTGCCAGCAGTTATAAACAGGGGAACACCGGGGAGCTGTTTTTT
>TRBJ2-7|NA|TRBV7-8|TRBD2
CASSLLAGFYEQYF
TGTGCCAGCAGCTTACTAGCGGGGTTCTACGAGCAGTACTTC
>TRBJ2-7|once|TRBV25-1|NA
CASSELGQGSYEQYF
TGTGCCAGCAGTGAATTGGGCCAGGGTTCCTACGAGCAGTACTTC
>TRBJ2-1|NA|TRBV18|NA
CASSPMDGLGRNFGQFF
TGTGCCAGCTCACCAATGGACGGGCTGGGGCGTAATTTTGGGCAGTTCTTC
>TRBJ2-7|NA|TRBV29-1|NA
CSVEDGFYGQYF
TGCAGCGTTGAAGATGGCTTCTACGGGCAGTACTTC
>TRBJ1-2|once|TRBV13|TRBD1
CASSTSPFRDRRANYGYTF
TGTGCCAGCAGCACATCCCCATTCCGGGACAGGAGAGCTAACTATGGCTACACCTTC
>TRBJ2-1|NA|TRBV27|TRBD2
CASSRGLAGVNEQFF
TGTGCCAGCAGTCGTGGACTAGCGGGAGTCAATGAGCAGTTCTTC
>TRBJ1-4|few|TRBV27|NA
CASSLFGSEKLFF
TGTGCCAGCAGTTTATTTGGGTCCGAAAAACTGTTTTTT
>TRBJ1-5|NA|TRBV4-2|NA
CASSPQRQANQPQHF
TGTGCCAGCAGCCCGCAACGACAGGCAAATCAGCCCCAGCATTTT
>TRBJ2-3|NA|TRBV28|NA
CASSSSYTQYF
TGTGCCAGCAGTTCGAGCTATACGCAGTATTTT
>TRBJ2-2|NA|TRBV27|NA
CASRTVTNTGELFF
TGTGCCAGCCGGACAGTCACGAACACCGGGGAGCTGTTTTTT
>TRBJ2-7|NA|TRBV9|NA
CASSVSVTGTPPYEQYF
TGTGCCAGCAGCGTCTCGGTAACCGGGACTCCCCCCTACGAGCAGTACTTC
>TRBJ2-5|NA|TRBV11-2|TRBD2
CASSLGLAGGIETQYF
TGTGCCAGCAGCTTAGGGCTAGCGGGAGGTATAGAGACCCAGTACTTC
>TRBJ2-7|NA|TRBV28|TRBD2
CASHKPGGAHEQYF
TGTGCCAGCCATAAGCCGGGGGGGGCCCACGAGCAGTACTTC
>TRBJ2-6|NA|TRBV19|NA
CASRRAASNANVLTF
TGTGCCAGTAGGAGGGCAGCCAGTAATGCCAACGTCCTGACTTTC
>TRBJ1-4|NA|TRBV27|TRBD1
CASSLRGTGGREKLFF
TGTGCCAGCAGTTTACGGGGGACAGGGGGTCGTGAAAAACTGTTTTTT
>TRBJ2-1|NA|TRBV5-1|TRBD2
CASSLPRLAGGYNEQFF
TGCGCCAGCAGCTTGCCCCGACTAGCGGGAGGCTACAATGAGCAGTTCTTC
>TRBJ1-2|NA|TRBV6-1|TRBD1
CASSEAPGQGNYGYTF
TGTGCCAGCAGTGAAGCGCCCGGACAGGGAAACTATGGCTACACCTTC
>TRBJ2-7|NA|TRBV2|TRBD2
CASKGREGLGEQYF
TGTGCCAGCAAAGGGCGGGAGGGCCTCGGCGAGCAGTACTTC
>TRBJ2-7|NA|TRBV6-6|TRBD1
CASSQRTGEYEQYF
TGTGCCAGCAGTCAGCGGACAGGGGAATACGAGCAGTACTTC
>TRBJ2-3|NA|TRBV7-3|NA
CASSLHGETPDTQYF
TGTGCCAGCAGCTTACACGGGGAGACGCCGGATACGCAGTATTTT
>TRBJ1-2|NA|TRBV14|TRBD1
CASSQAGGGSGGYTF
TGTGCCAGCAGTCAGGCAGGGGGCGGGTCTGGCGGCTACACCTTC
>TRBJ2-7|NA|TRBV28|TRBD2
CASRKVPAGNYEQYF
TGTGCCAGCAGAAAGGTCCCAGCGGGGAACTACGAGCAGTACTTC
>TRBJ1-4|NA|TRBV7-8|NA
CASSPHAGQGDEKLFF
TGTGCCAGCAGCCCCCACGCTGGGCAAGGGGATGAAAAACTGTTTTTT
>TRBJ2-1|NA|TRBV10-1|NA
CASSGGQAGYNEQFF
TGCGCCAGCAGTGGGGGGCAGGCCGGGTACAATGAGCAGTTCTTC
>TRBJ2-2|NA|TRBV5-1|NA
CASSLPSNTGELFF
TGCGCCAGCAGCTTACCATCGAACACCGGGGAGCTGTTTTTT
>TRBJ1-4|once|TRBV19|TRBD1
CASKDRGRATNEKLFF
TGTGCCAGTAAGGACAGGGGGAGAGCAACTAATGAAAAACTGTTTTTT
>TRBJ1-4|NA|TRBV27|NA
CASSPRREHEKLFF
TGTGCCAGCAGTCCCCGCAGGGAGCATGAAAAACTGTTTTTT
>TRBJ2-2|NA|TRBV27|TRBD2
CASSLSSGSTGELFF
TGTGCCAGCAGTCTCTCTAGCGGGAGCACCGGGGAGCTGTTTTTT
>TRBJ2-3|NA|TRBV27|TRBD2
CASSSGSATDTQYF
TGTGCCAGCAGTAGCGGGAGCGCCACAGATACGCAGTATTTT
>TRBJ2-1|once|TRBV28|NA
CASSEGTASSYNEQFF
TGTGCCAGCAGTGAGGGGACTGCCAGCTCCTACAATGAGCAGTTCTTC
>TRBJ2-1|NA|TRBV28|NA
CASSTRGMYNEQFF
TGTGCCAGCAGTACTAGGGGGATGTACAATGAGCAGTTCTTC
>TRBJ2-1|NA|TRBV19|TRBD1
CASSIQGANNEQFF
TGTGCCAGTAGTATACAGGGGGCAAACAATGAGCAGTTCTTC
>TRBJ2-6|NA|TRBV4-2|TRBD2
CASSQLGGRVSGANVLTF
TGTGCCAGCAGCCAACTAGGCGGGAGAGTCTCTGGGGCCAACGTCCTGACTTTC
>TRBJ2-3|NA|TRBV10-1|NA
CASRQTGTDTQYF
TGCGCCAGCAGGCAGACTGGTACAGATACGCAGTATTTT
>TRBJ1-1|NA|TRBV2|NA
CASSEEAGPNTEAFF
TGTGCCAGCAGTGAAGAGGCAGGGCCGAACACTGAAGCTTTCTTT
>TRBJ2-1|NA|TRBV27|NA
CASSPSTGKGYNEQFF
TGTGCCAGCAGTCCCTCCACGGGAAAGGGATACAATGAGCAGTTCTTC
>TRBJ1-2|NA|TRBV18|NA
CASSPQQGPYGYTF
TGTGCCAGCTCACCACAACAGGGCCCATATGGCTACACCTTC
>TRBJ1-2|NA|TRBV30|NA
CAWTSSYGYTF
TGTGCCTGGACTTCCAGCTATGGCTACACCTTC
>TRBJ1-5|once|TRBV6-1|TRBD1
CASSEERRGQRQPQHF
TGTGCCAGCAGTGAAGAGAGGAGGGGGCAACGGCAGCCCCAGCATTTT
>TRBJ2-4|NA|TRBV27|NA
CASRDAFKNIQYF
TGTGCCAGCAGGGACGCTTTCAAAAACATTCAGTACTTC
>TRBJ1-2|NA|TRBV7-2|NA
CASLPGGGPLPYGYTF
TGTGCCAGCTTACCAGGAGGGGGACCGCTTCCCTATGGCTACACCTTC
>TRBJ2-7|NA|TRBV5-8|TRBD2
CASTLGTTTYEQYF
TGTGCCAGCACCCTCGGGACTACCACCTACGAGCAGTACTTC
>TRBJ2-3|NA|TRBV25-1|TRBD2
CASRFGTSFTDTQYF
TGTGCCAGCCGATTCGGGACTAGCTTTACAGATACGCAGTATTTT
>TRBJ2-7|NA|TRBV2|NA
CASAWGRDTYEQYF
TGTGCCAGCGCCTGGGGCAGGGACACTTACGAGCAGTACTTC
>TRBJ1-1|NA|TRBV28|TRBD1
CASSRGQWKNTEAFF
TGTGCCAGCAGTAGGGGACAGTGGAAGAACACTGAAGCTTTCTTT